These T cell receptor beta chains were read from a single sample in a study of T cell responses to AZD1222 COVID-19 vaccine. TCRdb's copy holds only in-frame clones and misses some; the assay was immunoSEQ multiplex PCR. The table includes about 190,000 clones, just over 90% detected once. Here the sequenced sample was peripheral blood, taken 28 days after the second dose of the MenACWY control vaccine. The receptor source for this set is an adult who received the MenACWY meningococcal vaccine as a control. CDR3s include the opening cysteine and the closing phenylalanine or tryptophan. The D gene is left open where the match is weak. Part of the rows lack a size; the others show once, few, many or a class for expanded clones.

j_call clone_size d_call v_call cdr3_aa cdr3_nt
TRBJ2-5 NA TRBD1 TRBV6-5 CASTRQGSRETQYF TGTGCCAGCACCCGACAGGGATCCCGGGAGACCCAGTACTTC
TRBJ1-1 NA NA TRBV2 CASSEEGDGKAFF TGTGCCAGCAGTGAGGAGGGTGACGGTAAAGCTTTCTTT
TRBJ2-5 NA TRBD2 TRBV11-3 CASSPGSSGSRETQYF TGTGCCAGCAGCCCGGGAAGTAGCGGGAGTAGAGAGACCCAGTACTTC
TRBJ1-5 NA NA TRBV12-5 CASGLGNQPQHF TGTGCTAGTGGTTTGGGCAATCAGCCCCAGCATTTT
TRBJ1-4 NA NA TRBV19 CASKLSSVGEKLFF TGTGCCAGTAAGCTGAGTTCGGTGGGTGAAAAACTGTTTTTT
TRBJ1-1 NA NA TRBV4-1 CASSSQTQEYLNTEAFF TGCGCCAGCAGCTCCCAAACCCAAGAGTATCTGAACACTGAAGCTTTCTTT
TRBJ1-2 few NA TRBV6-5 CASSYDRLHGYTF TGTGCCAGCAGTTACGATAGACTACATGGCTACACCTTC
TRBJ1-5 NA NA TRBV13 CASTHRRQPQHF TGTGCCAGCACCCACAGAAGACAGCCCCAGCATTTT
TRBJ2-2 NA NA TRBV9 CASSPGLMNTGELFF TGTGCCAGCAGTCCGGGACTCATGAACACCGGGGAGCTGTTTTTT
TRBJ1-2 once NA TRBV10-2 CASREMAQMNYGYTF TGCGCCAGCAGGGAAATGGCACAGATGAACTATGGCTACACCTTC
TRBJ2-2 NA NA TRBV29-1 CSVAQVETGELFF TGCAGCGTTGCACAGGTGGAGACCGGGGAGCTGTTTTTT
TRBJ1-3 NA NA TRBV4-1 CASSQVHTSAFGNTIYF TGCGCCAGCAGCCAAGTTCACACATCGGCTTTTGGAAACACCATATATTTT
TRBJ2-1 NA TRBD2 TRBV6-1 CASSEGLLAGGNEQFF TGTGCCAGCAGTGAAGGGTTACTAGCGGGAGGCAATGAGCAGTTCTTC
TRBJ2-3 NA TRBD2 TRBV9 CASSRATSGRDTQYF TGTGCCAGCAGCAGAGCGACTAGCGGAAGAGATACGCAGTATTTT
TRBJ2-7 NA TRBD2 TRBV7-6 CASSPELAGGIEQYF TGTGCCAGCAGTCCAGAGCTAGCGGGAGGAATCGAGCAGTACTTC
TRBJ1-5 NA NA TRBV19 CASSIDQGQPQHF TGTGCCAGTAGTATAGACCAGGGGCAGCCCCAGCATTTT